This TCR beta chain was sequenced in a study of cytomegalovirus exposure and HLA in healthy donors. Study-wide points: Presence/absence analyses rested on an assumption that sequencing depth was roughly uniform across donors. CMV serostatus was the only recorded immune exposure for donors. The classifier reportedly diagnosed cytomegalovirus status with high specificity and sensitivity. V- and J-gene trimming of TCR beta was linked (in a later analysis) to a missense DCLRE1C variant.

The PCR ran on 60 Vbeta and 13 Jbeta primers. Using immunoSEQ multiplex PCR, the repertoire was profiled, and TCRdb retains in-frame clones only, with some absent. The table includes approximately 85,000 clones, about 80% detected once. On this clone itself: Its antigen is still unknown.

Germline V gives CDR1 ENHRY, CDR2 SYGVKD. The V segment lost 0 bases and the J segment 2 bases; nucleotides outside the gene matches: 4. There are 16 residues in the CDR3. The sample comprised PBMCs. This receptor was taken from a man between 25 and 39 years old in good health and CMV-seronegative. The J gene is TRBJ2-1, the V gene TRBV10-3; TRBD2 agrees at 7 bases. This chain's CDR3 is CAISESMAGAYNEQFF. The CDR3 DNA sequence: TGTGCCATCAGTGAGTCGATGGCGGGGGCCTACAATGAGCAGTTCTTC.